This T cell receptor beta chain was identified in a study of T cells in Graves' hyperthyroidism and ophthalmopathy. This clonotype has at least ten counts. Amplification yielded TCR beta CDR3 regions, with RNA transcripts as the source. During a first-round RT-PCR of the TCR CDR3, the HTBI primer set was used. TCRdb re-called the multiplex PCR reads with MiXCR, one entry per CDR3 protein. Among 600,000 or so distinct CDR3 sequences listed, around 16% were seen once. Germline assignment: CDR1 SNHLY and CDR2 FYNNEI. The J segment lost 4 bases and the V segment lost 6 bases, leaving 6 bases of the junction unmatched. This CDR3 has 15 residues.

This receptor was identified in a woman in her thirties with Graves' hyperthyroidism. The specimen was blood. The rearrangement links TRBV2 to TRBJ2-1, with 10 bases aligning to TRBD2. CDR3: CASRAGLASYNEQFF. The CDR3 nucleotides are TGTGCCAGCAGAGCGGGACTAGCGTCTTACAATGAGCAGTTCTTC.